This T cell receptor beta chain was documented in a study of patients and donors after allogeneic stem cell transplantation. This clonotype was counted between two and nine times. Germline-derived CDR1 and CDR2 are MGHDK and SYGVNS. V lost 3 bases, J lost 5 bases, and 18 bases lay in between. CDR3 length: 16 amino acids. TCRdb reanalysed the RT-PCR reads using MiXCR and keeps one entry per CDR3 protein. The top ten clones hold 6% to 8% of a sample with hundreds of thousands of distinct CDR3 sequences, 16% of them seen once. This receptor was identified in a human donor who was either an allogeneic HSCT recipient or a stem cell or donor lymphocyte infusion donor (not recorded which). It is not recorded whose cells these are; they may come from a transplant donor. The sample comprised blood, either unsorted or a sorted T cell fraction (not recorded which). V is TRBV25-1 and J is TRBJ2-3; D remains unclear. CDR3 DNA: TGTGCCAGCAGTGACCCGCGAAACTGGTGGAGAGATACGCAGTATTTT. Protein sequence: CASSDPRNWWRDTQYF.